This T cell receptor (beta chain) was observed in a study of graft-versus-host responses after intestinal transplantation. The wider study: For two to four years after anti-thymocyte globulin induction, all recipients took tacrolimus and steroids. Points from the study as a whole: GvH clones detected in recipient marrow included some appearing first in ileum or blood.

Clones were sequenced by immunoSEQ multiplex PCR, and TCRdb holds only the in-frame ones, with some missing. The sample has fewer than 45,000 clones, approximately 96% seen once. Points on this clone: Its antigen is not known.

Germline V gene data show CDR1 as MGHRA and CDR2 as YSYEKL. The ends were cut back, 2 bases at V and 4 bases at J, with 15 bases in the middle. This CDR3 has 15 residues. The rearrangement links TRBV4-1 to TRBJ2-7; D is unresolved. The sequence derives from a human patient who received an intestinal transplant, so some T cells may come from the graft donor. The specimen was PBMCs, collected 16 days after intestinal transplant. The CDR3 sequence is CASSQRVGPRYEQYF. The DNA for the CDR3 is TGCGCCAGCAGCCAAAGGGTGGGCCCCCGTTACGAGCAGTACTTC.